This TCR beta chain was identified during a study of sequential checkpoint blockade in melanoma. Study as a whole: Both treatment sequences were followed by maintenance nivolumab.

Germline V CDR1 and CDR2: LNHDA, SQIVND (reference sequence). V lost 3 bases and J lost 4; bases outside the gene matches: 10. The CDR3 extends over 17 amino acids. Sample treatment: randomized to nivolumab then ipilimumab (arm A) or the reverse (arm B). None of the patients previously received DNA-damaging chemotherapy. Libraries were prepared by immunoSEQ multiplex PCR; TCRdb keeps only in-frame clonotypes and omits some of them. The sample lists more than 20,000 clones; about four fifths were seen once. The J gene is TRBJ1-3, the V gene TRBV19; 9 positions match TRBD1. The sequences come from CD8+ T cells sorted from blood (inferred from file names), collected from a patient given nivolumab and ipilimumab in sequence. This TCR was sampled from a human donor with melanoma. Here the CDR3 reads CASSIGTGIFSGNTIYF. CDR3 sequence (DNA): TGTGCCAGTAGTATCGGGACAGGGATTTTCTCCGGAAACACCATATATTTT.